This TCR beta chain is from a study of control samples from healthy donors and cancer patients (TCRdb year 2020). A word on this clone: Its antigen remains unidentified. The input lacks base qualities; no much larger clone sits a single base away.

Library construction relied on the immunoSEQ multiplex PCR assay. The immuneACCESS repertoire file appears here via TCRdb, limited to in-frame rearrangements. These files lack a portion of the clones; in checked studies, under half of the deficit traces to unresolved V genes, and the cause of the others is not known. The sample table shows about 120,000 clones, and 89% are seen once. Of the sample, under 40% is held by the ten largest clones. The CDR3 holds 15 amino acids from the cysteine to the phenylalanine. Of the read, only the CDR3 DNA is kept; its 45 bases are in frame from base 1. V gives up 8 bases and J gives up 6 bases, and the segment between their germline ends measures 22 bases. The germline V gene yields SNHLY for CDR1 and FYNNEI for CDR2.

The sample comprised blood. This clonotype was obtained from a man in his forties or fifties in good health. Recombination joined TRBV2 with TRBJ1-1, and the D gene may be TRBD1, 5 bases matching. CDR3 reads: CASGESAGAKSEAFF. DNA sequence: TGTGCCAGCGGGGAGTCGGCCGGGGCCAAGTCTGAAGCTTTCTTT.